These T cell receptor beta chains were read from a single sample in a study of blood T cell repertoires in COVID-19. Some clones are missing from TCRdb's copy, which holds only in-frame ones; the method was immunoSEQ multiplex PCR. Among under 150,000 clones listed, 75% to 90% were seen once. Sequences were obtained from peripheral blood. Source of these receptors: an older woman with COVID-19, enrolled during active disease. Both conserved end residues are part of each CDR3.

TRBV7-8	TRBJ1-2	CASSLVGGPVNYGYTF
TRBV10-3	TRBJ1-2	CAISDRLNYGYTF
TRBV19	TRBJ2-7	CASSALAGADQYF
TRBV4-1	TRBJ2-2	CASSQGGLAGGGTGELFF
TRBV7-8	TRBJ2-2	CASSGHSLSGELFF
TRBV7-9	TRBJ2-2	CASSPGLAGRPVTGELFF
TRBV10-3	TRBJ1-1	CAISAYPGTGGPNTEAFF
TRBV2	TRBJ1-2	CASTPPGRAYGYTF
TRBV5-1	TRBJ2-5	CASSLGASGAQETQYF
TRBV7-8	TRBJ1-6	CASSPRGTVPHF
TRBV28	TRBJ2-1	CAISYAGGLNEQFF
TRBV19	TRBJ1-1	CASRSGAVEAFF
TRBV2	TRBJ2-3	CASSYETGTTDTQYF
TRBV7-3	TRBJ2-1	CASSLTGTGENEQFF
TRBV5-8	TRBJ2-3	CASSYSNGGAWTDTQYF
TRBV21-1	TRBJ2-1	CASSKCRAERESYNEQFF
TRBV25-1	TRBJ1-2	CASRKTQNYGYTF
TRBV19	TRBJ2-2	CASSLNAGTGELFF
TRBV2	TRBJ1-4	CASSGIDEKLFF
TRBV7-8	TRBJ2-1	CASSKPRGGRTDEQFF
TRBV7-2	TRBJ2-7	CASNWGTRIGEQYF
TRBV9	TRBJ2-3	CASSVAGSADTQYF
TRBV12-3/TRBV12-4	TRBJ2-7	CASSLQGSYEQYF
TRBV7-3	TRBJ1-2	CASSDRAYGYTF
TRBV6-5	TRBJ1-1	CASRPGGENTEAFF
TRBV6-1	TRBJ2-2	CASSDQGLNTGELFF
TRBV11-3	TRBJ2-5	CASSANGQGGSGETQYF
TRBV9	TRBJ1-3	CASSVDATSSGNTIYF
TRBV29-1	TRBJ1-1	CSARTAMNTEAFF
TRBV3-1/TRBV3-2	TRBJ1-2	CASSQSRVLNGYTF
TRBV4-2	TRBJ1-1	CASSQVLLGTGSAGNTEAFF
TRBV19	TRBJ1-3	CASSGGGGSWNTIYF
TRBV19	TRBJ1-5	CASQRSRGADQPQHF
TRBV10-3	TRBJ1-5	CAISEGQFSNQPQHF
TRBV7-8	TRBJ2-4	CASSAPDRILAKNIQYF
TRBV6-6	TRBJ2-1	CASRPRLAVYNEQFF
TRBV9	TRBJ1-3	CASSSDLFQSSDTIYF
TRBV3-1/TRBV3-2	TRBJ2-5	CASSHSSVGGETQYF
TRBV7-9	TRBJ1-2	CASSLGLGPYGYTF
TRBV5-1	TRBJ1-3	CASSLETAGPSGNTIYF
TRBV5-1	TRBJ2-5	CASSLGLRGGAVEETQYF
TRBV6-2/TRBV6-3	TRBJ2-1	CASSYTGHNEQFF
TRBV2	TRBJ1-2	CASSDLRQGMDYGYTF
TRBV3-1/TRBV3-2	TRBJ1-5	CASSPMDRPNQPQHF
TRBV7-6	TRBJ2-1	CASSRWGGRSYNEQFF
TRBV6-5	TRBJ2-3	CASTDPTGDTQYF
TRBV9	TRBJ2-6	CASSSTGGAGANVLTF
TRBV2	TRBJ1-1	CASSEEAGIVTEAFF
TRBV19	TRBJ1-2	CASSRDRANYGYTF
TRBV3-1/TRBV3-2	TRBJ2-1	CASSQALRGGVHNEQFF
TRBV4-1	TRBJ2-1	CASSQGYYRGGGNEQFF
TRBV19	TRBJ1-4	CASSLSSNEKLFF
TRBV27	TRBJ2-5	CASSSPGLATKQETQYF